These 30 T cell receptor beta chains came from one sample sequenced in a study of cytotoxic CD8 clonotypes in ibrutinib-treated CLL. Clones were sequenced by immunoSEQ multiplex PCR, and TCRdb holds only the in-frame ones, with some missing. The sample consists of 17,000 or so clones, approximately 81% of them appearing once. The specimen was PBMCs, collected before ibrutinib treatment. The receptor source for this set is a human donor with chronic lymphocytic leukemia.

The chain recombines TRBV6-4 with TRBJ2-7; 10 bases line up with TRBD1. Germline loops: CDR1 MRHNA, CDR2 SNTAGT. V was pared by 5 bases and J by 2 bases, with 6 bases of the junction left unmatched. The CDR3 is 15 residues long. The CDR3 nucleotides are TGTGCCAGCAGTTCACCGGGACAGGGGACCTACGAGCAGTACTTC. Its translation: CASSSPGQGTYEQYF.

This chain uses TRBV30 with TRBJ1-2; 10 nucleotides align to TRBD1. The length of the CDR3 is 13 residues. Looked up from germline, CDR1 is GTSNPN and CDR2 is SVGIG (reference sequence). After removal of 7 bases from V and 3 bases from J, the junction contained 5 bases not matched to a gene. CDR3 protein: CALRGTGDYGYTF. CDR3 DNA: TGTGCCTTGAGGGGGACAGGGGACTATGGCTACACCTTC.

V and J are TRBV2 and TRBJ1-5, with D maybe TRBD1 (5 bases). This CDR3 contains 13 residues. The V gene lost 7 bases and the J gene lost 5 bases, with 12 bases spanning the gap. CDR1 is SNHLY, CDR2 FYNNEI, per germline. The CDR3 sequence is CASMRGWDQPQHF. The CDR3 region has the DNA TGTGCCAGCATGCGGGGCTGGGATCAGCCCCAGCATTTT.

The V call is TRBV6-5, the J call TRBJ1-3; D is unresolved. Trimming took 0 bases from V and 4 from J, leaving 10 bases between them. The V gene's germline CDR1 is MNHEY and CDR2 SVGAGI. The CDR3 loop spans 15 amino acids. CDR3 in DNA: TGTGCCAGCAGTTACTCGAATGTATTCGGAAACACCATATATTTT. Translated: CASSYSNVFGNTIYF.

This sequence joins TRBV19 and TRBJ1-1; perhaps TRBD1 as D (5 bases). This CDR3 spans 13 amino acids. Germline CDR1 is LNHDA and CDR2 is SQIVND (reference sequence). Trimming cost V 4 bases and J 5 bases, with 11 bases left between them. CDR3 in amino acids: CASSKRGLTEAFF. CDR3 nucleotides: TGTGCCAGTAGTAAGAGGGGATTGACTGAAGCTTTCTTT. The variable domain in full, with the rest retrieved from reference TRBV19 and TRBJ1-1, is DGGITQSPKYLFRKEGQNVTLSCEQNLNHDAMYWYRQDPGQGLRLIYYSQIVNDFQKGDIAEGYSVSREKKESFPLTVTSAQKNPTAFYLCASSKRGLTEAFFGQGTRLTVV.

This sequence joins TRBV11-2 and TRBJ2-7; either TRBD1 or TRBD2 may fit D (5 bases each). The CDR3 consists of 18 residues. V lost 0 bases and J 3 bases, leaving 21 bases between the germline ends. Per germline, CDR1 SGHAT and CDR2 FQNNGV. The CDR3 here is CASSLELGRDRMGYEQYF. DNA for the CDR3: TGTGCCAGCAGCTTAGAACTGGGACGGGACCGAATGGGCTACGAGCAGTACTTC.

V gene TRBV6-1 combines with J gene TRBJ2-7; D is unresolved. This CDR3 spans 14 amino acids. CDR1 MNHNS and CDR2 SASEGT come from the germline V gene. The V end lost 5 bases, the J end lost 2 bases, and 13 bases lay between the germline ends. CDR3 DNA sequence: TGTGCCAGCAGTAACTTGGCTGATACCTACGAGCAGTACTTC. It encodes CASSNLADTYEQYF.

The chain couples TRBV9 to TRBJ2-2; TRBD1 is a possible D gene (6 bases). V lost 7 bases and J 6 bases, leaving 16 bases between the germline ends. This CDR3 comprises 14 residues. CDR1 is SGDLS, CDR2 YYNGEE, per germline. CDR3 in DNA: TGTGCCAGCTCGAGCCAGGGGAGAGCCGGGGAGCTGTTTTTT. Its translation is CASSSQGRAGELFF.

This clone has a single count. The chain links TRBV7-2 to TRBJ2-3; TRBD2 is a possible D gene (6 bases). Germline V gene data show CDR1 as SGHTA and CDR2 as FQGNSA. The CDR3 contains 19 residues. V was shortened by 3 bases and J by 2 bases, with 24 bases between the two germline ends. The CDR3 protein is CASSFPRAPVAENTDTQYF. The CDR3 region has the DNA TGTGCCAGCAGCTTCCCGCGGGCCCCGGTAGCGGAGAACACAGATACGCAGTATTTT.

This chain joins TRBV7-6 and TRBJ2-7, with D possibly matching TRBD1 (5 bases). Per germline, CDR1 SGHVS and CDR2 FNYEAQ. With 0 bases removed from V and 3 bases from J, the gap between germline ends came to 15 bases. The length of the CDR3 is 16 residues. The CDR3 nucleotides are TGTGCCAGCAGCTTAGCAGCAGGGTCCACGGTCTACGAGCAGTACTTC. It encodes CASSLAAGSTVYEQYF.

This clone was observed a handful of times. The genes are TRBV7-3 and TRBJ2-2; TRBD1 matches 7 bases. The CDR3 length is 15 residues. V was clipped by 5 bases and J by 3 bases; unmatched bases: 6. Germline lookup yields CDR1 SGHTA and CDR2 FQGTGA. Here the CDR3 DNA reads TGTGCCAGCAGCCCCTCCGGGACAGACACCGGGGAGCTGTTTTTT. This codes for CASSPSGTDTGELFF.

The chain carries TRBV27 and TRBJ2-7; D unclear. V was pared by 2 bases and J by 3 bases, with 17 bases between. The germline V gene has CDR1 MNHEY and CDR2 SMNVEV (reference sequence). The CDR3 covers 16 residues. The CDR3, as DNA: TGTGCCAGCAGTTTAACTTTCTCGGACGTAGGCTACGAGCAGTACTTC. Protein sequence: CASSLTFSDVGYEQYF.

V usage is TRBV6-5 and J usage is TRBJ2-4; 8 bases are shared with TRBD1. The CDR3 consists of 15 residues. The V and J ends lost 5 bases and 5 bases, in that order; junction bases with no gene match: 8. Looked up from germline, CDR1 is MNHEY and CDR2 is SVGAGI. As DNA, the CDR3 is TGTGCCAGCAGTACCCTGACAGGGGTGGAAAACATTCAGTACTTC. Protein product: CASSTLTGVENIQYF.

This chain uses TRBV19 with TRBJ2-1, with D tentatively TRBD2 (6 bases). The CDR3 is 12 amino acids. V was clipped by 9 bases and J by 9 bases, with 15 bases between them. Per germline, CDR1 LNHDA and CDR2 SQIVND (reference sequence). CDR3 residues: CASGLRRGEQFF. In DNA form, the CDR3 reads TGTGCCAGCGGACTGCGGAGGGGTGAGCAGTTCTTC.

The gene calls are TRBV29-1 and TRBJ1-2; TRBD1 might be the D (5 bases). V lost 2 bases and J 4 bases, leaving 8 bases between the germline ends. Germline CDR1 and CDR2: SQVTM and ANQGSEA. The CDR3 sequence is 12 residues long. CDR3 DNA: TGCAGCGTTGAATGGGGGGGCTATGGCTACACCTTC. It translates to CSVEWGGYGYTF.

The V and J genes are TRBV27 and TRBJ2-1; TRBD1 matches 8 bases. The V and J ends lost 5 bases and 5 bases, in that order; junction bases with no gene match: 8. The CDR3 totals 15 residues. The germline gives CDR1 MNHEY, CDR2 SMNVEV (reference sequence). The CDR3 region has the DNA TGTGCCAGCAGTGGGGGACAGGACCCAAACAATGAGCAGTTCTTC. Translated: CASSGGQDPNNEQFF.

The V and J genes are TRBV7-3 and TRBJ2-1; D is uncertain. Germline assignment: CDR1 SGHTA and CDR2 FQGTGA. The CDR3 is 13 residues long. V was shortened by 4 bases and J by 3 bases, with 7 bases between the two germline ends. CDR3 nucleotide sequence: TGTGCCAGCAGCTATGGACGCTACAATGAGCAGTTCTTC. Translation: CASSYGRYNEQFF.

This sequence joins TRBV28 and TRBJ2-7; weak D call: TRBD2 (6 bases). The germline V and J ends were trimmed by 5 bases and 0 bases, with 14 bases remaining between them. The CDR3 spans 15 residues. CDR1 MDHEN and CDR2 SYDVKM come from the germline V gene. CDR3 residues: CASSPPGGHSYEQYF. CDR3 DNA: TGTGCCAGCAGTCCACCAGGAGGGCACTCCTACGAGCAGTACTTC.

This chain connects TRBV7-3 to TRBJ2-5; 11 nucleotides align to TRBD1. Germline V gene sequence: CDR1 SGHTA, CDR2 FQGTGA. V lost 5 bases to trimming and J lost 5 bases; unmatched junction nucleotides: 7. This CDR3 is 15 amino acids long. CDR3 sequence reads: CASSPGTGGSETQYF. DNA of the CDR3: TGTGCCAGCAGCCCCGGGACAGGGGGTAGCGAGACCCAGTACTTC. The variable domain in full, with the rest retrieved from reference TRBV7-3 and TRBJ2-5, is GAGVSQTPSNKVTEKGKYVELRCDPISGHTALYWYRQSLGQGPEFLIYFQGTGAADDSGLPNDRFFAVRPEGSVSTLKIQRTERGDSAVYLCASSPGTGGSETQYFGPGTRLLVL.

J is TRBJ1-5 and V is TRBV19; D may be TRBD1 (5 bases). Trimming took 9 bases from V and 2 from J, leaving 20 bases between them. Germline loops: CDR1 LNHDA, CDR2 SQIVND (reference sequence). The CDR3 consists of 16 residues. CDR3 residues: CASLGTEWVGNQPQHF. The CDR3, as DNA: TGTGCCAGCCTCGGGACGGAATGGGTTGGCAATCAGCCCCAGCATTTT.

This clone was counted once. The chain uses TRBV9 and TRBJ1-3; tentative D call: TRBD1 (5 bases). Trimming stripped 4 bases from V and 0 bases from J, with 14 bases between. CDR3 size: 16 residues. Germline-derived CDR1 and CDR2 are SGDLS and YYNGEE. The CDR3 DNA is TGTGCCAGCAGCCCGTCCTTACAGGACTCTGGAAACACCATATATTTT. Its translation: CASSPSLQDSGNTIYF.

The J gene is TRBJ2-5, the V gene TRBV5-1; tentative D call: TRBD2 (6 bases). This CDR3 spans 15 amino acids. Germline values: CDR1 SGHRS, CDR2 YFSETQ. V lost 4 bases and J 1 base, leaving 14 bases between the germline ends. CDR3: CASSDSLGGQETQYF. The DNA of the CDR3 is TGCGCCAGCAGCGACTCCCTGGGGGGCCAAGAGACCCAGTACTTC.

CDR3 nucleotide sequence: TGCGCCAGCAGCTTGAGGCTTGAGACCCAGTACTTC. Its protein product is CASSLRLETQYF. The chain carries TRBV5-1 and TRBJ2-5, with unresolved D. The CDR3 has 12 residues. Germline V gene data show CDR1 as SGHRS and CDR2 as YFSETQ. Trimming pared 1 base from V and 5 bases from J, leaving 6 bases between. The full variable domain, completed using reference TRBV5-1 and TRBJ2-5, is KAGVTQTPRYLIKTRGQQVTLSCSPISGHRSVSWYQQTPGQGLQFLFEYFSETQRNKGNFPGRFSGRQFSNSRSEMNVSTLELGDSALYLCASSLRLETQYFGPGTRLLVL.

This chain connects TRBV23-1 to TRBJ2-7; 9 bases map to TRBD1. TRBV23-1 counts as an open reading frame of uncertain function. The junction had 4 bases not matched to a gene; V was cut back by 6 bases and J by 4 bases. CDR3 size: 13 residues. The CDR3 spells CASSRDRDYEQYF. The CDR3 nucleotides are TGCGCCAGCAGCCGGGACAGGGATTACGAGCAGTACTTC.

The chain combines TRBV28 with TRBJ2-7, with TRBD2 matching over 8 bases. V was clipped by 3 bases and J by 6 bases; unmatched bases: 10. CDR1 is MDHEN and CDR2 is SYDVKM in the germline V gene. There are 15 residues in the CDR3. CDR3 sequence reads: CASSFTGLDLGEQYF. For the CDR3, the DNA is TGTGCCAGCAGTTTTACGGGACTAGATCTGGGCGAGCAGTACTTC.

V is TRBV11-2 and J is TRBJ2-3; the D call may be TRBD1 or TRBD2 (6 bases each). This CDR3 contains 13 residues. Per the germline V gene, CDR1 is SGHAT and CDR2 is FQNNGV. V lost 5 bases and J lost 6, with 12 bases in between. The CDR3 nucleotides are TGTGCCAGCAGCCCCAGAGGGGGGGATACGCAGTATTTT. Residues: CASSPRGGDTQYF.

The rearrangement joins TRBV19 to TRBJ1-2; D not resolved. The CDR3 has 15 amino acids. Trimming cost V 7 bases and J 3 bases, with 18 bases left between them. Looked up from germline, CDR1 is LNHDA and CDR2 is SQIVND (reference sequence). The CDR3, as DNA: TGTGCCAGTAAATTGGATTCGGCAGCCGACTATGGCTACACCTTC. It encodes CASKLDSAADYGYTF.

Turning to this clone: One end of the junction does not line up with germline, which may come from a read error. V is TRBV9 and J is TRBJ2-1; 10 bases map to TRBD2. This CDR3 is built from 12 residues. Germline CDR1 is SGDLS and CDR2 is YYNGEE. The CDR3 sequence is CASSEREGPLLF. For the CDR3, the DNA is TGTGCCAGCAGCGAGCGGGAGGGCCCCCTTCTCTTC. The full variable domain, completed using reference TRBV9 and TRBJ2-1, is DSGVTQTPKHLITATGQRVTLRCSPRSGDLSVYWYQQSLDQGLQFLIQYYNGEERAKGNILERFSAQQFPDLHSELNLSSLELGDSALYFCASSEREGPLLFGPGTRLTVL.

The V call is TRBV5-4, the J call TRBJ2-2; 8 bases are shared with TRBD1. This CDR3 region has 14 residues. V lost 4 bases and J lost 6; bases outside the gene matches: 5. Germline CDR1 reads SGHNT; CDR2 reads YYREEE (reference sequence). The CDR3 DNA sequence: TGTGCCAGCAGCCCGACAGGGGACGCCGGGGAGCTGTTTTTT. Amino acid sequence: CASSPTGDAGELFF.

The sample holds one count of this clone. This chain connects TRBV28 to TRBJ1-5; D unclear. The germline gives CDR1 MDHEN, CDR2 SYDVKM. This CDR3 spans 12 amino acids. Trimming took off 7 bases at V and 3 bases at J, with 7 bases between the two ends. CDR3 coding DNA: TGTGCCAGCATTACGGTCAATCAGCCCCAGCATTTT. As protein: CASITVNQPQHF.